This T cell receptor beta chain was sequenced for a study of T cell changes during pregnancy in multiple sclerosis (dated by TCRdb to about 2019). As for the study more broadly: The study looked at changes in the T cell repertoire across pregnancy in women with multiple sclerosis.

Comment on this clone: Its binding antigen is unknown. Within one base of it there is no much larger clone, and no base qualities were kept.

The CDR3, from cysteine to phenylalanine, totals 18 residues. Just CDR3 DNA is preserved here, 54 bases in frame from base 1. The germline V gene sets CDR1 to MDHEN and CDR2 to SYDVKM. The germline V and J ends show losses of 7 bases and 5 bases respectively, and no gene match explains 13 bases of the junction. Library preparation was by the immunoSEQ multiplex PCR assay. Not all clones reach the TCRdb copy of this immuneACCESS table, which keeps in-frame sequences only. Checked studies attribute under half of the gap to unresolved V genes and leave the rest unexplained. The sample contains under 30,000 clones, 89% of them found a single time. The biggest ten clones account for 6.9% of the sample.

The clonotype originates from a female donor with multiple sclerosis, enrolled in a pregnancy study. Sequencing used CD8+ T cells from peripheral blood mononuclear cells, obtained in the second trimester of pregnancy. This receptor chain uses TRBV28 and TRBJ2-1; TRBD2 lines up with 14 middle nucleotides. CDR3 loop: CASTTGTSGSWGHNEQFF. The nucleotide sequence reads TGTGCCAGCACTACCGGGACTAGCGGGAGTTGGGGACACAATGAGCAGTTCTTC.